This T cell receptor (beta chain) stems from a study of shared clonotypes between healthy human individuals. Study summary: Each donor had three CD4 naive, three CD4 memory, two CD8 naive and one CD8 memory plate. Study-level results: Larger richness was generally estimated for naive than memory subsets.

CD8 cells regarded as naive lacked CD45RO, were positively chosen for CCR7, and omitted terminally differentiated effector memory CD45RA+ cells. Points on this clone: Its antigen is undetermined.

CDR1 is SEHNR, CDR2 FQNEAQ, per germline (reference sequence). V lost 5 bases to trimming and J lost 9 bases; unmatched junction nucleotides: 8. There are 14 residues in the CDR3. The deep-level immunoSEQ assay was used. Under the authors' procedure: ImmunoSEQ yielded junction-only sequences lacking quality scores, so filtering differed. Assay: immunoSEQ multiplex PCR; the TCRdb copy retains only in-frame clones and omits some. Clonal size and the V and J genes are those of that table, whereas D and trimming came from the DNA. Of around 580,000 clones in the sample, 95% to 98% were seen once. The sequence derives from a man aged 25-45 years in good health. Sample: naive CD8+ T cells sorted from blood. The V gene is TRBV7-9, the J gene TRBJ2-1; 9 positions match TRBD1. The CDR3 is CASSQRTGGFEQFF. The CDR3 DNA reads TGTGCCAGCAGCCAAAGAACAGGGGGCTTTGAGCAGTTCTTC.